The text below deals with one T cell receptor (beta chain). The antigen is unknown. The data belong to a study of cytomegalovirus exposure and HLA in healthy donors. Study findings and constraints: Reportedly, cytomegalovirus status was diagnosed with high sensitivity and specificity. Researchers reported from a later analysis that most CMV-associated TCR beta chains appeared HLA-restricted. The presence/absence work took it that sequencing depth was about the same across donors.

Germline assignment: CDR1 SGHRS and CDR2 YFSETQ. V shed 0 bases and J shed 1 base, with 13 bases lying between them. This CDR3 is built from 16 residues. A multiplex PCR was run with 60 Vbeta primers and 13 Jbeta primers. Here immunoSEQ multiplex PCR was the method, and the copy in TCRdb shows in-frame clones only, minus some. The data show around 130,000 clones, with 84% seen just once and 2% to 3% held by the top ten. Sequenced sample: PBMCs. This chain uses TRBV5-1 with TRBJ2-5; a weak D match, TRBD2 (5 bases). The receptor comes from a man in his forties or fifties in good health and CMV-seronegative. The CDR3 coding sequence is TGCGCCAGCAGCTTGGGGGTGGGAGCACCCCAAGAGACCCAGTACTTC. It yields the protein CASSLGVGAPQETQYF.